The clone carrying this T cell receptor beta chain was seen repeatedly, ten times or more. Its antigen is as yet unknown. At one end the junction does not follow the germline gene, possibly because of a read error. These data originate in a study of metastatic and nonmetastatic thyroid tumors. Study information: Across blood and tumor or nodule tissue, repertoires from malignant and benign thyroid patients were compared with one another. Regarding the study as a whole: The study reportedly found significantly higher TCR beta diversity in malignant thyroid tumors than benign nodules, in blood and tumor.

This CDR3 contains 13 residues. Germline-derived CDR1 and CDR2 are DFQATT and SNEGSKA (reference sequence). Per the original data handling: A distant-metastasis classifier for papillary thyroid cancer was built using CDR3 differences across clinicopathological groups. Using MiXCR, TCRdb reanalyzed the PCR reads. These V and J calls derive from TCRdb rather than the authors' analysis. The sample shows around 14,000 clones, approximately 25% of them seen only once. Not a single patient had been given any form of treatment at any point before undergoing thyroid surgery. The receptor was isolated from a female donor with papillary thyroid cancer or a benign thyroid nodule (not recorded which). Some clones in this sample may be carry-over from other donors' samples. V gene TRBV20-1 combines with J gene TRBJ2-1; no reliable D call. Sequenced material: tumor tissue. The CDR3 nucleotides read TGCAGTGCTAGAGATCAGTTGACGTCGGTTTGGCTCTTC. Amino acids: CSARDQLTSVWLF.